Listed below are T cell receptor beta chains from one sample, sequenced in a study of radiation and T cells in renal cell carcinoma. Sequenced by immunoSEQ multiplex PCR; TCRdb stores in-frame clones only, minus some. The sample contains around 120,000 clones, approximately 78% of which appear only once. Specimen: blood, collected from a patient whose treatment included radiotherapy and nephrectomy. Every receptor here comes from a woman in her sixties or seventies with renal cell carcinoma. The CDR3 runs from the conserved cysteine through the conserved F or W. A D gene is named only where the DNA matches it firmly. Clone size is shown for a subset of rows, as once, few, many or a class of expanded clone.

d_call: .; v_call: TRBV28; clone_size: .; j_call: TRBJ1-5; cdr3_nt: TGTGCCAGCAGCCTCGGGCAGAAGTCCTATAGCAATCAGCCCCAGCATTTT; cdr3_aa: CASSLGQKSYSNQPQHF
d_call: .; v_call: TRBV10-1; clone_size: .; j_call: TRBJ1-6; cdr3_nt: TGCGCCAGCAGTGAGTCGAAATATTCACCCCTCCACTTT; cdr3_aa: CASSESKYSPLHF
d_call: TRBD1; v_call: TRBV11-2; clone_size: .; j_call: TRBJ2-7; cdr3_nt: TGTGCCAGCAGCCCTCACTCGACAGGGCTAGGCTACGAGCAGTACTTC; cdr3_aa: CASSPHSTGLGYEQYF
d_call: TRBD2; v_call: TRBV7-2; clone_size: .; j_call: TRBJ2-7; cdr3_nt: TGTGCCAGCAGCTTAGCAGCGGGGACCGAGCAGTACTTC; cdr3_aa: CASSLAAGTEQYF
d_call: .; v_call: TRBV6-5; clone_size: .; j_call: TRBJ1-1; cdr3_nt: TGTGCCAGCAGTTACTCGCTGAACACTGAAGCTTTCTTT; cdr3_aa: CASSYSLNTEAFF
d_call: .; v_call: TRBV30; clone_size: .; j_call: TRBJ2-3; cdr3_nt: TGTGCCTGGAGGGTAAGGAGCACAGATACGCAGTATTTT; cdr3_aa: CAWRVRSTDTQYF
d_call: TRBD1; v_call: TRBV7-9; clone_size: .; j_call: TRBJ2-7; cdr3_nt: TGTGCCAGCAGCCCGGGACAGGGTTTATACGAGCAGTACTTC; cdr3_aa: CASSPGQGLYEQYF
d_call: .; v_call: TRBV4-3; clone_size: .; j_call: TRBJ1-2; cdr3_nt: TGCGCCAGCAGTCCGGAGACAAACAACTATGGCTACACCTTC; cdr3_aa: CASSPETNNYGYTF
d_call: TRBD2; v_call: TRBV19; clone_size: .; j_call: TRBJ2-5; cdr3_nt: TGTGCCAGTAGTATCTGGGCTAGCGGCCAAGAGACCCAGTACTTC; cdr3_aa: CASSIWASGQETQYF
d_call: TRBD2; v_call: TRBV19; clone_size: .; j_call: TRBJ2-7; cdr3_nt: TGTGCCAGTACCGAACGGGGGGTGAGTCCCCCCTACGAGCAGTACTTC; cdr3_aa: CASTERGVSPPYEQYF
d_call: TRBD1; v_call: TRBV19; clone_size: .; j_call: TRBJ1-2; cdr3_nt: TGTGCCAGTAGTACCCCGGGACAGGGTAGTAACTATGGCTACACCTTC; cdr3_aa: CASSTPGQGSNYGYTF
d_call: .; v_call: TRBV5-8; clone_size: .; j_call: TRBJ2-5; cdr3_nt: TGTGCCAGCAGCTTGGGGCTTCAAGAGACCCAGTACTTC; cdr3_aa: CASSLGLQETQYF
d_call: .; v_call: TRBV11-2; clone_size: .; j_call: TRBJ2-2; cdr3_nt: TGTGCCAGCAGCTTCGAGGCCGGGAACACCGGGGAGCTGTTTTTT; cdr3_aa: CASSFEAGNTGELFF
d_call: .; v_call: TRBV5-4; clone_size: .; j_call: TRBJ2-5; cdr3_nt: TGTGCCAGCAGATTTGGGGGCAGGGTGGGAGAGACCCAGTACTTC; cdr3_aa: CASRFGGRVGETQYF
d_call: .; v_call: TRBV6-5; clone_size: .; j_call: TRBJ1-2; cdr3_nt: TGTGCCAGCAGTTATGGGGGGCTTGACTATGGCTACACCTTC; cdr3_aa: CASSYGGLDYGYTF
d_call: TRBD1; v_call: TRBV7-9; clone_size: .; j_call: TRBJ1-3; cdr3_nt: TGTGCCAGCAGCCCGGGACAGGGGCCTGGAAACACCATATATTTT; cdr3_aa: CASSPGQGPGNTIYF
d_call: .; v_call: TRBV6-5; clone_size: few; j_call: TRBJ1-2; cdr3_nt: TGTGCCAGCAGTTATAATGACCACGGCGGCTACACCTTC; cdr3_aa: CASSYNDHGGYTF
d_call: .; v_call: TRBV7-3; clone_size: .; j_call: TRBJ2-1; cdr3_nt: TGTGCCAGCAGCTTAATGTCTTCGGACGGGAGTCCGCAGTTCTTC; cdr3_aa: CASSLMSSDGSPQFF
d_call: TRBD2; v_call: TRBV9; clone_size: .; j_call: TRBJ2-7; cdr3_nt: TGTGCCAGCAGCGTAGATCCTAGCGGGGTTGGCGACGAGCAGTACTTC; cdr3_aa: CASSVDPSGVGDEQYF
d_call: .; v_call: TRBV18; clone_size: .; j_call: TRBJ2-1; cdr3_nt: TGTGCCAGCTCAACCCCTTCGGGAGTAATCTACAATGAGCAGTTCTTC; cdr3_aa: CASSTPSGVIYNEQFF
d_call: .; v_call: TRBV29-1; clone_size: .; j_call: TRBJ2-7; cdr3_nt: TGCAGCGTTGTAGAACAGATTGACTCCTACGAGCAGTACTTC; cdr3_aa: CSVVEQIDSYEQYF
d_call: TRBD2; v_call: TRBV19; clone_size: .; j_call: TRBJ2-7; cdr3_nt: TGTGCCAGTAGTATCGGGGGGGGGACTAACAAACCCTCCTACGAGCAGTACTTC; cdr3_aa: CASSIGGGTNKPSYEQYF
d_call: .; v_call: TRBV27; clone_size: .; j_call: TRBJ1-5; cdr3_nt: TGTGCCAGCAGTTCCACCCGACAGCATAGCAATCAGCCCCAGCATTTT; cdr3_aa: CASSSTRQHSNQPQHF
d_call: TRBD2; v_call: TRBV30; clone_size: .; j_call: TRBJ2-7; cdr3_nt: TGTGCCTGGAGTGGGACTAGCGGGAGTAACTTC; cdr3_aa: CAWSGTSGSNF